This T cell receptor beta chain was identified in a study of regulatory T cells in long-lasting Graves disease. The CDR3 is 16 residues long. The germline CDR1 and CDR2 sequences are MNHEY and SVGEGT. V lost 0 bases, J lost 4 bases, and 4 bases stayed unmatched. Time point here: newly diagnosed GD, antithyroid drugs for less than 3 months. RNA isolated from PBMCs was used to make the TCR library. Arm-PCR of CDR3 regions and iRepertoire HTBI primers were the basis on which TCR beta libraries were built. In TCRdb, the multiplex PCR reads were re-called with MiXCR into one record per CDR3 protein. The sample shows approximately 440,000 distinct CDR3 sequences, about a sixth of them seen only once. This clonotype showed up many times. These records were also assigned to another study, of T cells in Graves' hyperthyroidism and ophthalmopathy.

Sequenced here: peripheral blood mononuclear cells (PBMCs), sampled at new diagnosis, from a patient treated with antithyroid drugs. The chain couples TRBV6-2 or TRBV6-3 to TRBJ2-1, with TRBD1 matching 9 bases. The source of this sequence is a man aged 35 to 55 with Graves disease. The CDR3 is CASSYSTGQGYNEQFF. The CDR3 DNA is TGTGCCAGCAGTTACTCGACGGGACAGGGTTACAATGAGCAGTTCTTC.